This T cell receptor (beta chain) was sequenced in a study of cytomegalovirus exposure and HLA in healthy donors. Per the germline V gene, CDR1 is SGHNT and CDR2 is YYREEE (reference sequence). There are 14 residues in the CDR3. The V end lost 3 bases, the J end lost 8 bases, and 15 bases lay between the germline ends. With regard to this clone: Antigen specificity is unknown.

Only in-frame clones appear in the TCRdb table, and some are missing; sequencing was by immunoSEQ multiplex PCR. The sample includes over 150,000 clones, roughly 90% of them seen just once. Whole-study results and caveats: The classifier reportedly diagnosed cytomegalovirus status with high specificity and sensitivity. Among TCR sequences, most were rare, though some public TCRs appeared in many donors.

The chain links TRBV5-4 to TRBJ2-1; possible D gene TRBD2, 6 bases. The sequencing sample was made of PBMCs. The sequence derives from a woman between 18 and 29 years old in good health and CMV-seropositive. DNA for the CDR3: TGTGCCAGCAGCTCCCAAGGGACTTCCGATGAGCAGTTCTTC. It codes for CASSSQGTSDEQFF.